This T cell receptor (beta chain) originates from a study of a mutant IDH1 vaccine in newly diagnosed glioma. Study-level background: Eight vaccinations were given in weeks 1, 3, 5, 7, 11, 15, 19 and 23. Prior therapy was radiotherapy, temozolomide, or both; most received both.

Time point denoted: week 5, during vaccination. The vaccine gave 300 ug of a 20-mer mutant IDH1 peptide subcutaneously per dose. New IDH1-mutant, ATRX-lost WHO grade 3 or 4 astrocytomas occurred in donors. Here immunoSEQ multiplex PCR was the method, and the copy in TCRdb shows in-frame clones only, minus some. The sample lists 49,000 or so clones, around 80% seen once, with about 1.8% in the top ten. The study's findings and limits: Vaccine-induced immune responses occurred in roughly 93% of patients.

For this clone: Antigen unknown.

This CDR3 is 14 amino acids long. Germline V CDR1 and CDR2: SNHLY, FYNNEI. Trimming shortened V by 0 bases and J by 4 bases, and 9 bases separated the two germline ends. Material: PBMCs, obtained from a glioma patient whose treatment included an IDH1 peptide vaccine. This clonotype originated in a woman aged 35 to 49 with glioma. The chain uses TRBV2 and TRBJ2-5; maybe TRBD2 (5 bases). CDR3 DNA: TGTGCCAGCAGTGAAGCTTACGGGGTAGAGACCCAGTACTTC. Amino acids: CASSEAYGVETQYF.